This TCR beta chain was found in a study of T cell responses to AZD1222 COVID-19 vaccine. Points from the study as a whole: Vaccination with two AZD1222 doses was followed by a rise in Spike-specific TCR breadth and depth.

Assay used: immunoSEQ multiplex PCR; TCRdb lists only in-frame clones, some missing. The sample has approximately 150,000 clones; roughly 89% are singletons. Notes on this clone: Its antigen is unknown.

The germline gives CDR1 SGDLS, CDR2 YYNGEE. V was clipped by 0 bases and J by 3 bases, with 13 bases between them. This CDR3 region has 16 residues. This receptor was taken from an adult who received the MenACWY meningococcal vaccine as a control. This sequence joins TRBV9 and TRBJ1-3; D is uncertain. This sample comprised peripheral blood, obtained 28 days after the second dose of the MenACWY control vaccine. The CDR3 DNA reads TGTGCCAGCAGCGTAGTGGCGGACCAGCGTGGAAACACCATATATTTT. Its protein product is CASSVVADQRGNTIYF.